Listed below are T cell receptor beta chains from one sample, sequenced in a study of long-term antiretroviral therapy in people with HIV. Sequencing used immunoSEQ multiplex PCR; TCRdb keeps in-frame clones, though not all of them. The top ten hold roughly 4% of the sample, which has roughly 34,000 clones, around 94% seen once. Sequencing was performed on unsorted PBMCs, taken 5.1 years after starting antiretroviral therapy. The receptors originated from a woman between 50 and 59 years old with HIV. Each CDR3 is given with its conserved first and last residue. The order of the fields is V gene, J gene, D gene, clone size, CDR3 DNA, CDR3 protein. A D gene is named only where the DNA matches it firmly. Size tells how often a clone was seen (once, few, many) or the class of an expanded clone, and some rows leave it out.

v_call: TRBV7-3
j_call: TRBJ2-2
d_call: TRBD2
clone_size: once
cdr3_nt: TGTGCCAGCAGCTTTTCAGCGGGGCCCGGGGAGCTGTTTTTT
cdr3_aa: CASSFSAGPGELFF

v_call: TRBV14
j_call: TRBJ1-5
d_call: .
clone_size: .
cdr3_nt: TGTGCCAGCAGCCAATTCGATGTGGGCAATCAGCCCCAGCATTTT
cdr3_aa: CASSQFDVGNQPQHF

v_call: TRBV7-2
j_call: TRBJ2-5
d_call: TRBD2
clone_size: .
cdr3_nt: TGTGCCAGCAGCTATCTAGCGGGGGGGTGGGAGACCCAGTACTTC
cdr3_aa: CASSYLAGGWETQYF

v_call: TRBV5-5
j_call: TRBJ1-1
d_call: .
clone_size: .
cdr3_nt: TGTGCCAGCAGCCTGGACACAAACACTGAAGCTTTCTTT
cdr3_aa: CASSLDTNTEAFF

v_call: TRBV7-9
j_call: TRBJ1-2
d_call: TRBD1
clone_size: .
cdr3_nt: TGTGCCAGCAGCTCCAGGGACAGTCTCTATGGCTACACCTTC
cdr3_aa: CASSSRDSLYGYTF

v_call: TRBV13
j_call: TRBJ2-3
d_call: .
clone_size: .
cdr3_nt: TGTGCCAGCAGCTTAGCGGGGGCAGAAGATACGCAGTATTTT
cdr3_aa: CASSLAGAEDTQYF

v_call: TRBV27
j_call: TRBJ2-7
d_call: .
clone_size: .
cdr3_nt: TGTGCCAGCAGCCCATATCCCTACCGCTCCTACGAGCAGTACTTC
cdr3_aa: CASSPYPYRSYEQYF

v_call: TRBV2
j_call: TRBJ2-7
d_call: TRBD2
clone_size: once
cdr3_nt: TGTGCCAGCACGGGGACTAGCGGGTACTACGAGCAGTACTTC
cdr3_aa: CASTGTSGYYEQYF

v_call: TRBV6-1
j_call: TRBJ2-7
d_call: .
clone_size: .
cdr3_nt: TGTGCCACCTTAAACAGGGACGAGCAGTACTTC
cdr3_aa: CATLNRDEQYF

v_call: TRBV4-2
j_call: TRBJ1-6
d_call: TRBD1
clone_size: few
cdr3_nt: TGTGCCAGCAGCCAAGGGACAGGGGGCTCTTCACCCCTCCACTTT
cdr3_aa: CASSQGTGGSSPLHF

v_call: TRBV2
j_call: TRBJ2-3
d_call: TRBD2
clone_size: .
cdr3_nt: TGTGCCAGCAGTGATGGGCGGGGGGCCCGAGTAGATACGCAGTATTTT
cdr3_aa: CASSDGRGARVDTQYF

v_call: TRBV4-1
j_call: TRBJ2-7
d_call: .
clone_size: .
cdr3_nt: TGCGCCAGCAGCTGGGACCGGACCTACGAGCAGTACTTC
cdr3_aa: CASSWDRTYEQYF

v_call: TRBV2
j_call: TRBJ2-7
d_call: TRBD1
clone_size: .
cdr3_nt: TGTGCCAGCAGTGAAGCCCGGGACAGATCCTACGAGCAGTACTTC
cdr3_aa: CASSEARDRSYEQYF

v_call: TRBV7-9
j_call: TRBJ2-2
d_call: .
clone_size: .
cdr3_nt: TGTGCCAGCAGCTTAGGAACGGGCACCGGGGAGCTGTTTTTT
cdr3_aa: CASSLGTGTGELFF

v_call: TRBV5-1
j_call: TRBJ2-5
d_call: .
clone_size: .
cdr3_nt: TGCGCCAGCAGCTTGGCTGGATCAGAGACCCAGTACTTC
cdr3_aa: CASSLAGSETQYF

v_call: TRBV5-1
j_call: TRBJ2-3
d_call: .
clone_size: .
cdr3_nt: TGCGCCAGCAGCCTTATGTTCCTTCAGGGTACAGTCACAGATACGCAGTATTTT
cdr3_aa: CASSLMFLQGTVTDTQYF

v_call: TRBV5-6
j_call: TRBJ2-7
d_call: .
clone_size: .
cdr3_nt: TGTGCCAGCAGCTTGCAGGGAAGAGGAGAGCAGTACTTC
cdr3_aa: CASSLQGRGEQYF